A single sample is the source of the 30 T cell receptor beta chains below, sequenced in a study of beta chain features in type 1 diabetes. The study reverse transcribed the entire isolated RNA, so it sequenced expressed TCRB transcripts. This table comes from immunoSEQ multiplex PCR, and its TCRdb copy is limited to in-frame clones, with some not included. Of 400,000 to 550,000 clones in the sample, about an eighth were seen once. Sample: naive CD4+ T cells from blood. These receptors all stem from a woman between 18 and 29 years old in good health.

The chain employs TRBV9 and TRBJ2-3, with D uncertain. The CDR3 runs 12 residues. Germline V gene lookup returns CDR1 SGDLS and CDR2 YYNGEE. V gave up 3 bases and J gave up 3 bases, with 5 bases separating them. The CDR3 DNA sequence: TGTGCCAGCAGCGGGGCTACAGATACGCAGTATTTT. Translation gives CASSGATDTQYF.

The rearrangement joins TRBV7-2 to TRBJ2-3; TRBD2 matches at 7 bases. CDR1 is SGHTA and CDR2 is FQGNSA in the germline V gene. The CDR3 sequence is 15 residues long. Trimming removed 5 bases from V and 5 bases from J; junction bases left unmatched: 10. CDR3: CASSRGLVREDTQYF. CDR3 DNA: TGTGCCAGCAGCCGCGGACTAGTTAGGGAAGATACGCAGTATTTT.

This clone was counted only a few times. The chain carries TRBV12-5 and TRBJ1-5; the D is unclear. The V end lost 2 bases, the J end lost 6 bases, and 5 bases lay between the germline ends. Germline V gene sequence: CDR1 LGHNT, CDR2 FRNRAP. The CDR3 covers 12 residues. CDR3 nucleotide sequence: TGTGCTAGTGGTTTGTTTGGTCAGCCCCAGCATTTT. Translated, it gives CASGLFGQPQHF.

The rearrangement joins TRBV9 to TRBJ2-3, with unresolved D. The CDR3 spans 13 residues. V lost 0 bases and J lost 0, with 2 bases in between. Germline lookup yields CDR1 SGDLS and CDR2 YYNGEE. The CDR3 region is CASSVDSTDTQYF. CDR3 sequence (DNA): TGTGCCAGCAGCGTAGATAGCACAGATACGCAGTATTTT.

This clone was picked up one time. CDR3 coding DNA: TGCAGCGTTCAAACAGGGAGGGAGCAGTTCTTC. Translating it yields CSVQTGREQFF. The chain uses TRBV29-1 and TRBJ2-1; D might be TRBD1 or TRBD2, each matching 6 bases. Trimming took off 5 bases at V and 10 bases at J, with 12 bases between the two ends. The V gene's germline CDR1 is SQVTM and CDR2 ANQGSEA. The CDR3 has 11 residues.

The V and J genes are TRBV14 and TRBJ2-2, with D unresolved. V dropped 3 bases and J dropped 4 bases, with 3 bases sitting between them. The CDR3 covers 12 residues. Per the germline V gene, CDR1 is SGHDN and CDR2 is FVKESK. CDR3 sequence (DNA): TGTGCCAGCAGCCACAGCACCGGGGAGCTGTTTTTT. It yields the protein CASSHSTGELFF.

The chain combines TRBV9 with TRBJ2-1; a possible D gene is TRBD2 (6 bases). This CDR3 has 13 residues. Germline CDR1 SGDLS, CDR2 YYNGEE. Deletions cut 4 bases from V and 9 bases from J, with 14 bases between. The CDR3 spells CASSPIGGSEQFF. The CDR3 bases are TGTGCCAGCAGCCCGATCGGGGGATCTGAGCAGTTCTTC.

The CDR3 DNA reads as TGCGCCTCCTCCTTGGGGCCCCAAGAGACCCAGTACTTC. This codes for CASSLGPQETQYF. V and J are TRBV4-3 and TRBJ2-5; perhaps TRBD1 as D (5 bases). Germline V gene data show CDR1 as LGHNA and CDR2 as YSLEER. The CDR3 has 13 residues. V gave up 11 bases and J gave up 1 base, with 14 bases separating them.

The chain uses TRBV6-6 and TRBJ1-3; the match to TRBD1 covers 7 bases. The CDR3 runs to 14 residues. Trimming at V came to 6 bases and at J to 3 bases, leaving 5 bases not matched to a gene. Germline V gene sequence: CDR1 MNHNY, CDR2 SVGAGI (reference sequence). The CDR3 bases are TGTGCCAGCAGCCCGGGACAGCGTGGAAACACCATATATTTT. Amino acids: CASSPGQRGNTIYF.

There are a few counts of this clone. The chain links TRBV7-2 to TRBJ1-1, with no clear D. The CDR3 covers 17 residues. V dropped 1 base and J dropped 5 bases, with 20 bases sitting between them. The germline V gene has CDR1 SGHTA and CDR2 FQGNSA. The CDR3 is CASSLGQAPRRRTEAFF. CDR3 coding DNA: TGTGCCAGCAGCTTAGGCCAGGCGCCTAGGAGGAGGACTGAAGCTTTCTTT.

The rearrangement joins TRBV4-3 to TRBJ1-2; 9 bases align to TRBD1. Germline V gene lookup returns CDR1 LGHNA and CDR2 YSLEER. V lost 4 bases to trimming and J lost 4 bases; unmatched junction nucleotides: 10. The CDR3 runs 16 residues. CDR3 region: CASSRGTGQWSYGYTF. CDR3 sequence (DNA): TGCGCCAGCAGCCGGGGGACAGGGCAATGGAGCTATGGCTACACCTTC.

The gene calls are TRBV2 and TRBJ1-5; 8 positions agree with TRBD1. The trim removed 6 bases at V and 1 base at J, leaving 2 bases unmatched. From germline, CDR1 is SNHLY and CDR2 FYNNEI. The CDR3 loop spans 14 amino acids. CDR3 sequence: CASSRQGSNQPQHF. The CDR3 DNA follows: TGTGCCAGCAGCAGACAGGGGAGCAATCAGCCCCAGCATTTT.

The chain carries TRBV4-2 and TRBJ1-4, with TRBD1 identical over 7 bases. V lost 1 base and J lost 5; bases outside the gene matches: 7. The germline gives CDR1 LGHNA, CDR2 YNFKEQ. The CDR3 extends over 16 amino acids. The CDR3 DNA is TGTGCCAGCAGCCAAGTTGAGGGACAGATCAATGAAAAACTGTTTTTT. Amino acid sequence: CASSQVEGQINEKLFF.

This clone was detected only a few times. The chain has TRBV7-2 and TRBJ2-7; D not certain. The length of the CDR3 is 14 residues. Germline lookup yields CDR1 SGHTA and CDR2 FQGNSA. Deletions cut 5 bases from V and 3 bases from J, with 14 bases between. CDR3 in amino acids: CASSPGRLDYEQYF. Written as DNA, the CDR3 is TGTGCCAGCAGCCCCGGAAGACTCGACTACGAGCAGTACTTC.

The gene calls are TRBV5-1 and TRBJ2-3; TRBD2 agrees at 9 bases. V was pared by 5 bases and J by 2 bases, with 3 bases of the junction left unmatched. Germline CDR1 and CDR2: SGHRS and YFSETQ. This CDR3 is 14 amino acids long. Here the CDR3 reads CASSRLAVTDTQYF. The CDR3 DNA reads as TGCGCCAGCAGTAGACTAGCGGTCACAGATACGCAGTATTTT.

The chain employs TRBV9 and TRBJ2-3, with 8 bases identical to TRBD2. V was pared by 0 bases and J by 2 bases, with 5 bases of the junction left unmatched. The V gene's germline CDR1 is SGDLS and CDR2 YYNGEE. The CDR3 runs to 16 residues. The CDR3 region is CASSVETSGYTDTQYF. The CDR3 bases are TGTGCCAGCAGCGTAGAAACTAGCGGCTACACAGATACGCAGTATTTT.

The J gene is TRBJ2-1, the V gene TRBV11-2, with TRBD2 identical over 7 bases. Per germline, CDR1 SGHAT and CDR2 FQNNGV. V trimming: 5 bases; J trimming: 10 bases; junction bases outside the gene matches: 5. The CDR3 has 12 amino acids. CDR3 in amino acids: CASSIGTNEQFF. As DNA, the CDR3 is TGTGCCAGCAGCATAGGGACTAACGAGCAGTTCTTC.

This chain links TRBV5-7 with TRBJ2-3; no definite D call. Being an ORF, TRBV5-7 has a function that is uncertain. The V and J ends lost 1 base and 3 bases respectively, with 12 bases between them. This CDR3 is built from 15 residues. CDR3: CASSLFRKVTDTQYF. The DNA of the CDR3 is TGTGCCAGCAGCTTGTTTAGGAAGGTTACAGATACGCAGTATTTT.

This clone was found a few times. CDR3 DNA: TGTGCCAGCAGCTTACTGGGCGGTTCTAGCACAGATACGCAGTATTTT. Encoded protein: CASSLLGGSSTDTQYF. This rearrangement joins TRBV7-9 to TRBJ2-3, with D unresolved. CDR3 length equals 16 residues. Germline loops: CDR1 SEHNR, CDR2 FQNEAQ (reference sequence). V dropped 2 bases and J dropped 0 bases, with 12 bases sitting between them. Full variable domain (outside the CDR3, taken from reference TRBV7-9 and TRBJ2-3): DTGVSQNPRHKITKRGQNVTFRCDPISEHNRLYWYRQTLGQGPEFLTYFQNEAQLEKSRLLSDRFSAERPKGSFSTLEIQRTEQGDSAMYLCASSLLGGSSTDTQYFGPGTRLTVL.

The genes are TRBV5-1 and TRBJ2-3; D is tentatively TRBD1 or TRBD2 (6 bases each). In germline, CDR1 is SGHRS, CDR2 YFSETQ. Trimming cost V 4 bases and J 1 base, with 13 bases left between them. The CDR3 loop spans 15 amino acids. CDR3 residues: CASSRGTSRTDTQYF. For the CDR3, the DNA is TGCGCCAGCAGCCGCGGGACAAGCCGCACAGATACGCAGTATTTT.

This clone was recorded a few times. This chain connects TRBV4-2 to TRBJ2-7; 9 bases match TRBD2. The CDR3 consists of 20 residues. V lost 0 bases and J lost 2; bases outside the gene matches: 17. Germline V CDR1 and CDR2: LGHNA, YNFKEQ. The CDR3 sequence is CASSQDPGSRGGERPYEQYF. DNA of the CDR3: TGTGCCAGCAGCCAAGATCCAGGGAGCCGCGGGGGGGAAAGGCCCTACGAGCAGTACTTC.

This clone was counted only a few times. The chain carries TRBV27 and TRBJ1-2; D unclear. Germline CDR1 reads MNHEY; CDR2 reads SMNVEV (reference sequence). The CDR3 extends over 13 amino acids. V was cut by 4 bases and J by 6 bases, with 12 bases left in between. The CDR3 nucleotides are TGTGCCAGCAGTTCCCCCTCACGAGATGGCTACACCTTC. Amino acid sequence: CASSSPSRDGYTF.

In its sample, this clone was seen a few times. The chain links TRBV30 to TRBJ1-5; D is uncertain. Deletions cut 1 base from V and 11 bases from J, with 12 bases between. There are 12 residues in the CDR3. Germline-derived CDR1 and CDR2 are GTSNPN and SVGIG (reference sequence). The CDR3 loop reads CAWSESSEAQHF. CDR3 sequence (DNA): TGTGCCTGGAGTGAGTCCTCTGAGGCCCAGCATTTT. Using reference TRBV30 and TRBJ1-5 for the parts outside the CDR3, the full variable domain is SQTIHQWPATLVQPVGSPLSLECTVEGTSNPNLYWYRQAAGRGLQLLFYSVGIGQISSEVPQNLSASRPQDRQFILSSKKLLLSDSGFYLCAWSESSEAQHFGDGTRLSIL.

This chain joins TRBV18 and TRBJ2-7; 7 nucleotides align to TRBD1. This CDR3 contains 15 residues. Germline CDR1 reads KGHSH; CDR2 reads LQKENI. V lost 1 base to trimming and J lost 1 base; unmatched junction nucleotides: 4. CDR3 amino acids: CASSPQGAMSYEQYF. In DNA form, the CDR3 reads TGTGCCAGCTCACCACAGGGGGCGATGTCCTACGAGCAGTACTTC.

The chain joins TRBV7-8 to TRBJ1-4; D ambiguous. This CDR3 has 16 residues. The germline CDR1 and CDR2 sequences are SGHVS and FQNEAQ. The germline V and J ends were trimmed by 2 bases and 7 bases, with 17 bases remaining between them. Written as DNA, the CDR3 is TGTGCCAGCAGCTTAAGCCGTTTGTTTCAGGCTGAAAAACTGTTTTTT. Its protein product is CASSLSRLFQAEKLFF.

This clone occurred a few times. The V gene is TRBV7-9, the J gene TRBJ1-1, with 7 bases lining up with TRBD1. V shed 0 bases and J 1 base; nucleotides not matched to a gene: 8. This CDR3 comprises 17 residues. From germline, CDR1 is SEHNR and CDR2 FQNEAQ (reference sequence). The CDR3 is CASSLARDSFRNTEAFF. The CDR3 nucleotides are TGTGCCAGCAGCTTAGCGCGGGACAGCTTCAGGAACACTGAAGCTTTCTTT. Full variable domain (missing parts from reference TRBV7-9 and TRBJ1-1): DTGVSQNPRHKITKRGQNVTFRCDPISEHNRLYWYRQTLGQGPEFLTYFQNEAQLEKSRLLSDRFSAERPKGSFSTLEIQRTEQGDSAMYLCASSLARDSFRNTEAFFGQGTRLTVV.

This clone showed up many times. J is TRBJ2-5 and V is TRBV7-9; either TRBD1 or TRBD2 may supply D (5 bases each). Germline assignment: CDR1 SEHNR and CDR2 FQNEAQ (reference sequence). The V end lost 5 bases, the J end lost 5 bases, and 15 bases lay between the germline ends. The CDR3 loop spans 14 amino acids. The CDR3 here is CASSPGTVIETQYF. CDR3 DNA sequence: TGTGCCAGCAGCCCCGGGACGGTGATCGAGACCCAGTACTTC.

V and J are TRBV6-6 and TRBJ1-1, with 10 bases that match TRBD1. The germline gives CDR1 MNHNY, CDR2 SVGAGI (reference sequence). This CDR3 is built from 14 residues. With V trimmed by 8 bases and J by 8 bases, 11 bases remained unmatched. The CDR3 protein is CASLAGQGSREAFF. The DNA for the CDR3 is TGTGCCAGCCTAGCGGGACAGGGGTCGAGAGAAGCTTTCTTT.

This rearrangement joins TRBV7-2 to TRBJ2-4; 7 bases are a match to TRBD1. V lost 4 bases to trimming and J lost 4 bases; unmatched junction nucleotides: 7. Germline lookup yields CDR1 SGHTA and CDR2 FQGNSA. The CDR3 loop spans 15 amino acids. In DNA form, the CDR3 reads TGTGCCAGCAGCTCTATGGGGACAGTTAAAAACATTCAGTACTTC. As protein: CASSSMGTVKNIQYF.

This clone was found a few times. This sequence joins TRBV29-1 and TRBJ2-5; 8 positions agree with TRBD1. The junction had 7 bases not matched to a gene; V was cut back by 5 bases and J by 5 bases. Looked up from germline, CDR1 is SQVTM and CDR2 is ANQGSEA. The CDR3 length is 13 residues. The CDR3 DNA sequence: TGCAGCGTTCTTGGACAGGGATGGGAGACCCAGTACTTC. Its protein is CSVLGQGWETQYF.